The clone carrying this TCR beta chain showed up just a few times. The data were taken from a study of CD8 T cells in ankylosing spondylitis. V shed 0 bases, J shed 2 bases, and the junction held 7 bases outside the gene matches. CDR1 is LGHNA and CDR2 is YSLEER in the germline V gene. The CDR3 is 17 amino acids. Each CDR3 protein gets one entry after TCRdb re-called the 5' RACE reads with MiXCR. The top ten hold approximately 6.3% of the sample, which has about 240,000 distinct CDR3 sequences, over 8.5% seen once. The gene calls are TRBV4-3 and TRBJ2-7; 10 bases are shared with TRBD1. This clonotype was sampled from a male donor with ankylosing spondylitis or in good health (not recorded which). Specimen: blood, either unsorted or a sorted T cell fraction (not recorded which). DNA for the CDR3: TGCGCCAGCAGCCAAGAAACAGAAGGACAGGGGGCCTACGAGCAGTACTTC. Translated: CASSQETEGQGAYEQYF.